The following is a T cell receptor (beta chain) sequence with its context. Its antigen is not known. Selected positively for CCR7 and CD45RO-negative, naive CD8 cells excluded terminally differentiated effector memory CD45RA+ cells. Adult donors, all healthy and HIV-negative, had no recent acute infections or vaccinations. These data come from a study of shared clonotypes between healthy human individuals. General study findings and limits: Few donors restricted represented genetic and exposure-history diversity. Clonotypes not shared had lower generation probabilities than those common to all four donors.

Germline V lookup: CDR1 MNHNY, CDR2 SVGAGI (reference sequence). The CDR3 length is 13 residues. Replicate PCRs run on sorted subsets employed 200 to 250 ng DNA, approximately 30,000 T cell genomes. The assay was immunoSEQ multiplex PCR, and TCRdb's table has in-frame clones only and misses some. The sample yields millions of clones, approximately 94% seen once. The chain recombines TRBV6-6 with TRBJ2-2; weak D call: TRBD2 (5 bases). Input material: naive CD8+ T cells sorted from blood. The TCR originated in a man aged 18 to 29 in good health. The CDR3 protein is CALGVADTGELFF. The DNA for the CDR3 is TGTGCGTTGGGAGTGGCCGACACCGGGGAGCTGTTTTTT.